A single sample gave rise to the 18 T cell receptor beta chains below, sequenced in a study of T-cell memory formation after mild COVID-19. TCRdb analysed the 5' RACE reads with MiXCR anew, one entry per CDR3 protein. The sample lists about 430,000 distinct CDR3 sequences, 18% occurring once. Source material: PBMCs or a T cell subset sorted from them (not recorded which). Receptors originate from a man aged 18 to 30 who had mild COVID-19 (a few samples of this study predate the infection). Cell type and time point are not known.

The chain joins TRBV20-1 to TRBJ2-7; 7 bases are shared with TRBD1. The CDR3 runs to 15 residues. CDR1 is DFQATT and CDR2 is SNEGSKA in the germline V gene (reference sequence). Trimming at V came to 0 bases and at J to 4 bases, leaving 9 bases not matched to a gene. The CDR3 nucleotides read TGCAGTGCTAGAGATTTACAGGGGAGAAGGTACGAGCAGTACGTC. Its protein is CSARDLQGRRYEQYV.

The rearrangement uses TRBV7-2 and TRBJ2-2; maybe TRBD2 (6 bases). The CDR3 has 15 amino acids. Trimming removed 3 bases at V and 5 bases at J, with 13 bases between. CDR1 is SGHTA, CDR2 FQGNSA, per germline. The CDR3 DNA is TGTGCCAGCAGCTTCGGGGGAAGGGTAACCGGGGAGCTGTTTTTT. Its protein product is CASSFGGRVTGELFF.

This chain uses TRBV5-1 with TRBJ1-2; TRBD1 might be the D (5 bases). The CDR3 is 15 residues long. Germline V gene sequence: CDR1 SGHRS, CDR2 YFSETQ. Deletions cut 5 bases from V and 6 bases from J, with 20 bases between. The CDR3: CASSSHGGAFNGYTF. CDR3 nucleotides: TGCGCCAGCAGTTCACATGGAGGGGCTTTTAATGGCTACACCTTC.

The rearrangement links TRBV7-2 to TRBJ2-7, with D maybe TRBD2 (6 bases). The ends were cut back, 5 bases at V and 2 bases at J, with 13 bases in the middle. The CDR3 runs to 14 residues. Germline-derived CDR1 and CDR2 are SGHTA and FQGNSA. This CDR3 reads CASSPRGGPYEQYV. CDR3 nucleotide sequence: TGTGCCAGCAGCCCCCGGGGAGGTCCCTACGAGCAGTACGTC.

This clonotype was found many times. The J gene is TRBJ2-5, the V gene TRBV7-2; D unclear. The CDR3 is made up of 13 amino acids. The germline CDR1 and CDR2 sequences are SGHTA and FQGNSA. The V and J ends lost 1 base and 5 bases respectively, with 8 bases between them. This CDR3 reads CASSLGNRETQYF. Written as DNA, the CDR3 is TGTGCCAGCAGCTTAGGGAACCGGGAGACCCAGTACTTC.

This clonotype was counted only a few times. The chain has TRBV30 and TRBJ2-7; tentatively, D is TRBD1 (6 bases). V was clipped by 3 bases and J by 5 bases, with 14 bases between them. The V gene's germline CDR1 is GTSNPN and CDR2 SVGIG (reference sequence). The CDR3 is made up of 13 amino acids. The CDR3 region has the DNA TGTGCCTGGAGCCCCCAGGGGAAGAACGAGCAGTACTTC. Protein: CAWSPQGKNEQYF.

In this sample, this clonotype turned up a few times. The chain combines TRBV7-9 with TRBJ1-1; TRBD1 might be the D (6 bases). Per the germline V gene, CDR1 is SEHNR and CDR2 is FQNEAQ (reference sequence). The length of the CDR3 is 14 residues. V lost 3 bases and J lost 1, with 9 bases in between. The CDR3 spells CASSFVTGNTEAFF. DNA of the CDR3: TGTGCCAGCAGCTTCGTGACAGGGAACACTGAAGCTTTCTTT.

The J gene is TRBJ2-1, the V gene TRBV27; 10 bases fit TRBD1. The CDR3 sequence is 14 residues long. CDR1 is MNHEY, CDR2 SMNVEV, per germline (reference sequence). V shed 7 bases, J shed 4 bases, and the junction held 4 bases outside the gene matches. The CDR3 DNA follows: TGTGCCAGCAAGGACAGGGGGGAATACAATGAGCAGTTCTTC. Translation gives CASKDRGEYNEQFF.

A few counts support this clonotype. The CDR3 coding sequence is TGTGCCAGCAGGAAGCGGGGGGGTTCCTACAATGAGCAGTTCTTC. Amino acids: CASRKRGGSYNEQFF. This chain connects TRBV6-2 or TRBV6-3 to TRBJ2-1, with TRBD2 identical over 10 bases. The CDR3 is 15 amino acids. Germline CDR1 and CDR2: MNHEY and SVGEGT. V was clipped by 6 bases and J by 1 base; unmatched bases: 3.

This clonotype was detected only a few times. This chain uses TRBV25-1 with TRBJ2-1; TRBD2 agrees at 12 bases. Germline CDR1 and CDR2: MGHDK and SYGVNS. Trimming cost V 4 bases and J 4 bases; bases outside gene matches: 5. The CDR3 is 16 amino acids. The CDR3 is CASSAGLAGRYNEQFF. The CDR3, as DNA: TGTGCCAGCAGTGCTGGACTAGCGGGGCGGTACAATGAGCAGTTCTTC.

In its sample, this clonotype was seen a few times. The V gene is TRBV20-1, the J gene TRBJ1-2; D remains unclear. This CDR3 has 13 amino acids. Germline CDR1 DFQATT, CDR2 SNEGSKA (reference sequence). The V end was cut by 3 bases, the J end by 5 bases, with 13 bases between. CDR3 loop: CSAREFGGYGYTF. The DNA for the CDR3 is TGCAGTGCTAGGGAGTTTGGTGGTTATGGCTACACCTTC.

The chain carries TRBV12-3 or TRBV12-4 and TRBJ2-7; D possibly corresponds to TRBD1 (6 bases). V lost 9 bases and J 3 bases, leaving 24 bases between the germline ends. The CDR3 loop spans 16 amino acids. CDR3 residues: CARIVQGKPSLYEQYF. In DNA, the CDR3 is TGTGCCAGGATTGTTCAGGGGAAACCCTCTCTCTACGAGCAGTACTTC.

This clonotype was detected many times. CDR3 nucleotides: TGTGCCAGCAGCTACTCGACAGGAAACTACGAGACCCAGTACTTC. Translating gives CASSYSTGNYETQYF. The chain is built from TRBV7-6 and TRBJ2-5; weak D call: TRBD1 (6 bases). This CDR3 comprises 15 residues. Per germline, CDR1 SGHVS and CDR2 FNYEAQ. Between the trimmed V and J ends, which lost 4 bases and 5 bases, there was a span of 17 bases.

The chain is built from TRBV11-2 and TRBJ2-3, with D possibly matching TRBD1 (6 bases). The CDR3 sequence is 16 residues long. V was shortened by 5 bases and J by 4 bases, with 19 bases between the two germline ends. Germline V gives CDR1 SGHAT, CDR2 FQNNGV. The CDR3 nucleotides read TGTGCCAGCAGCCTACGGCAGGGGCGCGGAGCAGATACGCAGTATTTT. It is translated as CASSLRQGRGADTQYF.

In nucleotides, the CDR3 is TGTGCCAGCAGCTTAGTGGCACAGTCCCTCCACTTT. This translates into CASSLVAQSLHF. This chain links TRBV5-5 with TRBJ1-6; no firm D call. CDR1 is SGHKS, CDR2 YYEKEE, per germline (reference sequence). With 2 bases removed from V and 14 bases from J, the gap between germline ends came to 11 bases. The CDR3 runs to 12 residues.

This clonotype was observed a handful of times. This chain links TRBV29-1 with TRBJ1-1; no clear D. The ends were cut back, 0 bases at V and 6 bases at J, with 8 bases in the middle. Looked up from germline, CDR1 is SQVTM and CDR2 is ANQGSEA. The CDR3 contains 12 residues. The CDR3 nucleotides are TGCAGCGTTGAAGACATGACACCTGAAGCTTTCTTT. This encodes CSVEDMTPEAFF.

This clonotype has at least ten counts. The chain joins TRBV4-2 to TRBJ1-2; 8 bases are a match to TRBD1. J gave up 8 bases and V 4 bases, and 6 bases lay outside the gene matches. Germline assignment: CDR1 LGHNA and CDR2 YNFKEQ. CDR3 size: 13 residues. CDR3 DNA sequence: TGTGCCAGCAGCCTCGGACAGGGCCGGGGCTACACCTTC. Protein: CASSLGQGRGYTF.

The chain uses TRBV2 and TRBJ2-1; a weak D match, TRBD2 (5 bases). This CDR3 is 15 amino acids long. CDR1 and CDR2 (germline): SNHLY, FYNNEI. V lost 6 bases to trimming and J lost 5 bases, with 17 bases between them. The CDR3 nucleotides read TGTGCCAGCAGGGGAGAGGGTATTTGGCACAATGAGCAGTTCTTC. Amino acids: CASRGEGIWHNEQFF. The complete variable domain, with remaining parts taken from reference TRBV2 and TRBJ2-1, reads EPEVTQTPSHQVTQMGQEVILRCVPISNHLYFYWYRQILGQKVEFLVSFYNNEISEKSEIFDDQFSVERPDGSNFTLKIRSTKLEDSAMYFCASRGEGIWHNEQFFGPGTRLTVL.